The entry below gives a single T cell receptor (beta chain) sequence along with its context. The data derive from a study of shared T cell receptors in the human thymus. Germline V gene sequence: CDR1 SQVTM, CDR2 ANQGSEA. This CDR3 spans 12 amino acids. Trimming removed 6 bases from V and 2 bases from J, with 9 bases in between. Using immunoSEQ multiplex PCR, the repertoire was profiled, and TCRdb retains in-frame clones only, with some absent. The sample includes hundreds of thousands of clones, about 90% of them seen just once. These data were also filed under a second study, of human thymus T cells. As reported in that work: In corrective heart surgery, resections were taken, and these provided the thymus tissue.

The receptor was isolated from a boy in the first two years of life with a congenital heart defect. Sequenced material: thymocytes. This rearrangement joins TRBV29-1 to TRBJ2-3, with no clear D. The CDR3 loop is CSVRLPTDTQYF. For the CDR3, the DNA is TGCAGCGTGCGGCTCCCCACAGATACGCAGTATTTT.